Shown below are 21 T cell receptor beta chains from a single sample sequenced in a study of cytomegalovirus exposure and HLA in healthy donors. PCR amplification relied on 60 Vbeta primers (plus 13 Jbeta primers). Profiling relied on immunoSEQ multiplex PCR, and the TCRdb table lists in-frame clones only, not all of them. Of 95,000 to 150,000 clones listed, 80% are singletons. The sample comprised PBMCs. These receptors were taken from a man aged 25-45 years in good health and CMV-seronegative.

The genes are TRBV20-1 and TRBJ1-2, with unresolved D. The CDR3 runs to 9 residues. V was trimmed by 5 bases and J by 9 bases, leaving 7 bases between them. Germline CDR1 reads DFQATT; CDR2 reads SNEGSKA (reference sequence). The CDR3 nucleotides are TGCAGTGCTCGGGGAAGCTACACCTTC. Its protein product is CSARGSYTF.

CDR3 bases: TGTGCCAGCAGCTTGCGGAGAAGTAACTATGGCTACACCTTC. This codes for CASSLRRSNYGYTF. The chain links TRBV5-4 to TRBJ1-2; D unclear. Trimming took 1 base from V and 1 from J, leaving 8 bases between them. CDR1 is SGHNT and CDR2 is YYREEE in the germline V gene (reference sequence). The CDR3 is 14 amino acids.

J is TRBJ1-4 and V is TRBV30; 8 bases map to TRBD1. With V trimmed by 1 base and J by 7 bases, 8 bases remained unmatched. Germline V gene lookup returns CDR1 GTSNPN and CDR2 SVGIG (reference sequence). There are 15 residues in the CDR3. The chain's CDR3 is CAWSGNRGSGEKLFF. For the CDR3, the DNA is TGTGCCTGGAGTGGGAACAGGGGGTCGGGTGAAAAACTGTTTTTT.

The V call is TRBV28, the J call TRBJ1-1, with 8 bases fitting TRBD1. After removal of 3 bases from V and 4 bases from J, the junction contained 10 bases not matched to a gene. The CDR3 loop spans 16 amino acids. CDR1 is MDHEN and CDR2 is SYDVKM in the germline V gene. CDR3 sequence: CASSLLGTGGFTEAFF. The CDR3 DNA is TGTGCCAGCAGTTTGTTAGGGACAGGAGGTTTCACTGAAGCTTTCTTT. The full variable domain, in which reference TRBV28 and TRBJ1-1 provide the parts outside the CDR3, is DVKVTQSSRYLVKRTGEKVFLECVQDMDHENMFWYRQDPGLGLRLIYFSYDVKMKEKGDIPEGYSVSREKKERFSLILESASTNQTSMYLCASSLLGTGGFTEAFFGQGTRLTVV.

The chain joins TRBV18 to TRBJ2-5; no reliable D call. The length of the CDR3 is 12 residues. Per germline, CDR1 KGHSH and CDR2 LQKENI. Trimming removed 2 bases at V and 6 bases at J, with 7 bases between. CDR3 bases: TGTGCCAGCTCACCAGGGCTTCAGACCCAGTACTTC. It translates to CASSPGLQTQYF.

This clone has more than one count but fewer than ten. The chain employs TRBV7-6 and TRBJ1-1; weak D call: TRBD1 (6 bases). V was shortened by 4 bases and J by 4 bases, with 13 bases between the two germline ends. There are 14 residues in the CDR3. CDR1 SGHVS and CDR2 FNYEAQ come from the germline V gene. The CDR3 region is CASSSGTTLTEAFF. CDR3 nucleotide sequence: TGTGCCAGCAGCTCCGGGACAACCCTCACTGAAGCTTTCTTT.

This sequence joins TRBV5-6 and TRBJ2-5; 8 bases agree with TRBD2. The tail of the sequence fits TRBJ2-7 better, so the J call may be wrong. This CDR3 comprises 14 residues. Germline CDR1 SGHDT, CDR2 YYEEEE. CDR3 DNA: TGTGCCAGCAGCCAGGTGGGGACTAGTTACGAGCAGTACTTC. Translated: CASSQVGTSYEQYF.

V gene TRBV11-2 combines with J gene TRBJ1-5; D might be TRBD1 (5 bases). Trimming pared 5 bases from V and 0 bases from J, leaving 17 bases between. In germline, CDR1 is SGHAT, CDR2 FQNNGV. The CDR3 consists of 17 residues. CDR3 in DNA: TGTGCCAGCAGCCCCTCTACGGGGGGGTATAGCAATCAGCCCCAGCATTTT. This translates into CASSPSTGGYSNQPQHF.

The rearrangement joins TRBV4-2 to TRBJ1-1; TRBD1 might be the D (5 bases). Germline CDR1 reads LGHNA; CDR2 reads YNFKEQ. The CDR3 runs to 15 residues. Trimming stripped 0 bases from V and 0 bases from J, with 8 bases between. The CDR3 DNA follows: TGTGCCAGCAGCCAAGAGGAGGGGATGAACACTGAAGCTTTCTTT. Protein product: CASSQEEGMNTEAFF.

V and J are TRBV6-5 and TRBJ2-7, with TRBD2 matching 8 bases. The CDR3 loop spans 14 amino acids. V was clipped by 2 bases and J by 3 bases; unmatched bases: 3. Germline V gives CDR1 MNHEY, CDR2 SVGAGI. CDR3 in amino acids: CASSYGGGFYEQYF. Here the CDR3 DNA reads TGTGCCAGCAGTTACGGCGGGGGGTTCTACGAGCAGTACTTC.

The gene calls are TRBV19 and TRBJ2-1; TRBD2 might be the D (5 bases). CDR1 and CDR2 (germline): LNHDA, SQIVND (reference sequence). Deletions cut 3 bases from V and 9 bases from J, with 12 bases between. This CDR3 comprises 13 residues. The CDR3 protein is CASSIEGLREQFF. CDR3 bases: TGTGCCAGTAGTATCGAGGGATTACGTGAGCAGTTCTTC.

V usage is TRBV7-2 and J usage is TRBJ1-4, with TRBD1 as a possible D gene (5 bases). V lost 5 bases, J lost 8 bases, and 18 bases lay in between. The CDR3 totals 15 residues. Looked up from germline, CDR1 is SGHTA and CDR2 is FQGNSA. CDR3 residues: CASSPRGGVLEKLFF. In DNA, the CDR3 is TGTGCCAGCAGCCCGCGGGGGGGGGTATTAGAAAAACTGTTTTTT.

The chain joins TRBV2 to TRBJ2-2, with D possibly being TRBD1 (5 bases). CDR3 length equals 15 residues. Per the germline V gene, CDR1 is SNHLY and CDR2 is FYNNEI. With 6 bases removed from V and 1 base from J, the gap between germline ends came to 12 bases. The CDR3 DNA follows: TGTGCCAGCAGCTTCAGGGCACGGAACACCGGGGAGCTGTTTTTT. Its translation: CASSFRARNTGELFF.

The chain is built from TRBV29-1 and TRBJ2-5; D might be TRBD2 (6 bases). Germline V gives CDR1 SQVTM, CDR2 ANQGSEA. Trimming pared 7 bases from V and 4 bases from J, leaving 7 bases between. The CDR3 contains 10 residues. For the CDR3, the DNA is TGCAGCGGGGGAGGAGAGACCCAGTACTTC. Translation: CSGGGETQYF.

The genes are TRBV6-1 and TRBJ2-7; D is unclear. The V end lost 8 bases, the J end lost 4 bases, and 9 bases lay between the germline ends. In germline, CDR1 is MNHNS, CDR2 SASEGT. This CDR3 has 11 residues. The CDR3 loop reads CASARGYEQYF. The CDR3 region has the DNA TGTGCCAGCGCGAGAGGTTACGAGCAGTACTTC.

This chain links TRBV21-1 with TRBJ2-1; TRBD1, the table's D call, was not compared with the DNA. TRBV21-1 is a documented pseudogene. The CDR3 is made up of 15 amino acids. The CDR3 DNA sequence: TGTGCCAGCAGCGCCACAGGCTGCTTCTACAATGAGCAGTTCTTC. This codes for CASSATGCFYNEQFF.

CDR3 protein: CASMYGDSGSGNTIYF. The CDR3 DNA follows: TGTGCCAGCATGTACGGTGACAGTGGCTCTGGAAACACCATATATTTT. The chain carries TRBV2 and TRBJ1-3; D possibly corresponds to TRBD1 (5 bases). This CDR3 spans 16 amino acids. Germline V gene data show CDR1 as SNHLY and CDR2 as FYNNEI. Trimming left V 7 bases short and J 0 bases short, with 16 bases between.

This chain joins TRBV5-1 and TRBJ2-1, with 7 bases lining up with TRBD1. The V segment lost 0 bases and the J segment 2 bases; nucleotides outside the gene matches: 2. The CDR3 totals 15 residues. Germline V gene lookup returns CDR1 SGHRS and CDR2 YFSETQ. The CDR3, as DNA: TGCGCCAGCAGCTTGGGACAGGGAGCCTACAATGAGCAGTTCTTC. It specifies CASSLGQGAYNEQFF.

This chain joins TRBV9 and TRBJ2-3, with D hard to call. The CDR3 is made up of 15 amino acids. Germline lookup yields CDR1 SGDLS and CDR2 YYNGEE. Trimming removed 0 bases at V and 5 bases at J, with 13 bases between. The chain's CDR3 is CASSVVPKIGDTQYF. The CDR3 nucleotides read TGTGCCAGCAGCGTAGTCCCTAAGATTGGAGATACGCAGTATTTT.

This clone was picked up one time. The V and J genes are TRBV27 and TRBJ2-7; 9 bases align to TRBD1. Trimming removed 4 bases from V and 4 bases from J; junction bases left unmatched: 14. The CDR3 has 17 amino acids. CDR1 is MNHEY, CDR2 SMNVEV, per germline (reference sequence). CDR3 sequence: CASSSLLTGGYFYEQYF. DNA for the CDR3: TGTGCCAGCAGTTCCCTCTTGACAGGGGGTTATTTTTACGAGCAGTACTTC.

The rearrangement links TRBV7-9 to TRBJ1-4, with D unclear. Germline CDR1 reads SEHNR; CDR2 reads FQNEAQ (reference sequence). Trimming cost V 4 bases and J 5 bases, with 5 bases left between them. CDR3 length equals 12 residues. CDR3 loop: CASSSLNEKLFF. Written as DNA, the CDR3 is TGTGCCAGCAGCTCGTTGAATGAAAAACTGTTTTTT. Full variable domain (rest looked up from reference TRBV7-9 and TRBJ1-4): DTGVSQNPRHKITKRGQNVTFRCDPISEHNRLYWYRQTLGQGPEFLTYFQNEAQLEKSRLLSDRFSAERPKGSFSTLEIQRTEQGDSAMYLCASSSLNEKLFFGSGTQLSVL.